The rows below give T cell receptor beta chains drawn from one sample of a study of blood T cell repertoires in COVID-19. Sequenced by immunoSEQ multiplex PCR; TCRdb stores in-frame clones only, minus some. The sample yields fewer than 350,000 clones, 80% to 90% seen once. What was sequenced was PBMCs or T cells enriched from blood (not recorded which). These receptors were collected from a woman aged 40 to 50 with acute COVID-19. The CDR3 runs from the conserved cysteine through the conserved F or W. A D gene is named only where the DNA matches it firmly. Clone size is stated in some rows and not others, as once, few, many or a class when expanded.

V gene	clone size	D gene	J gene	CDR3 protein	CDR3 DNA
TRBV4-3	NA	TRBD1	TRBJ1-6	CASSQRYRGMNSPLHF	TGCGCCAGCAGCCAACGTTACAGGGGGATGAATTCACCCCTCCACTTT
TRBV5-1	NA	TRBD2	TRBJ2-1	CASSNSGSKDEQFF	TGCGCCAGCAGCAATAGCGGGAGTAAGGATGAGCAGTTCTTC
TRBV21-1	NA	NA	TRBJ2-5	CASRHLGLAVHYGTQYF	TGTGCCAGCAGACACCTCGGACTAGCGGTTCATTATGGGACCCAGTACTTC
TRBV2	NA	NA	TRBJ1-4	CASSAVGGGLEKLFF	TGTGCCAGCAGTGCAGTAGGGGGTGGTTTGGAAAAACTGTTTTTT
TRBV9	few	NA	TRBJ2-2	CASSLRTGRGTGELFF	TGTGCCAGCAGCCTCCGGACAGGGAGGGGCACCGGGGAGCTGTTTTTT
TRBV10-3	NA	TRBD1	TRBJ1-2	CAISETGGYGYTF	TGTGCCATCAGTGAGACAGGGGGCTATGGCTACACCTTC
TRBV11-2	NA	TRBD2	TRBJ2-1	CASSLVRGGYNEQFF	TGTGCCAGCAGCTTAGTTCGGGGGGGGTACAATGAGCAGTTCTTC
TRBV30	NA	NA	TRBJ1-4	CAWSDPPGLPRGEKLFF	TGTGCCTGGAGTGACCCCCCCGGACTCCCCCGGGGTGAAAAACTGTTTTTT
TRBV5-4	NA	TRBD2	TRBJ2-7	CASRLAGGLDEQYF	TGTGCCAGCAGGCTAGCGGGAGGGTTGGACGAGCAGTACTTC
TRBV7-2	NA	NA	TRBJ2-1	CASSLAGREIWNEQFF	TGTGCCAGCAGCTTAGCCGGACGGGAGATTTGGAATGAGCAGTTCTTC
TRBV19	once	NA	TRBJ1-3	CASSTTGTGNTIYF	TGTGCCAGTAGCACCACAGGGACTGGAAACACCATATATTTT
TRBV7-2	NA	TRBD2	TRBJ2-4	CASSLSAGGPQVAKNIQYF	TGTGCCAGCAGCTTGTCTGCGGGAGGGCCCCAAGTAGCCAAAAACATTCAGTACTTC
TRBV19	NA	NA	TRBJ2-1	CASSRQQVNEQFF	TGTGCCAGTAGTAGGCAACAGGTCAATGAGCAGTTCTTC
TRBV4-3	NA	NA	TRBJ1-2	CASSQNAFGDYGYTF	TGCGCCAGCAGCCAAAACGCCTTCGGGGACTATGGCTACACCTTC
TRBV7-2	NA	NA	TRBJ2-3	CASSLAVAGGTDTQYF	TGTGCCAGCAGCTTAGCGGTAGCCGGGGGCACAGATACGCAGTATTTT
TRBV29-1	NA	NA	TRBJ2-1	CSGHWANNEQFF	TGCAGCGGCCACTGGGCCAACAATGAGCAGTTCTTC
TRBV3-1/TRBV3-2	NA	NA	TRBJ1-2	CASSPTSGDYGYTF	TGTGCCAGCAGCCCTACTTCCGGGGACTATGGCTACACCTTC
TRBV27	NA	TRBD2	TRBJ2-1	CASSLRLAGVDEQFF	TGTGCCAGCAGCCTCCGACTAGCGGGAGTGGATGAGCAGTTCTTC
TRBV18	NA	TRBD1	TRBJ1-2	CASSPPLQGAGYTF	TGTGCCAGCTCACCACCTTTACAGGGGGCTGGCTACACCTTC
TRBV7-3	NA	TRBD2	TRBJ2-3	CASSLMGRGLGTDTQYF	TGTGCCAGCAGCTTAATGGGGAGGGGTCTTGGCACAGATACGCAGTATTTT
TRBV7-2	NA	NA	TRBJ2-1	CASSLVGLNYEQFF	TGTGCCAGCAGCTTAGTGGGCCTTAACTATGAGCAGTTCTTC
TRBV7-8	NA	NA	TRBJ2-7	CASSFWAGGVGYEQYF	TGTGCCAGCAGCTTTTGGGCAGGCGGGGTTGGCTACGAGCAGTACTTC
TRBV7-8	NA	TRBD2	TRBJ2-3	CASSLGTSGIITDTQYF	TGTGCCAGCAGCTTAGGTACTAGCGGGATAATAACAGATACGCAGTATTTT
TRBV7-9	NA	TRBD2	TRBJ2-2	CASSLGLAGELFF	TGTGCCAGCAGCCTAGGACTAGCCGGGGAGCTGTTTTTT
TRBV6-2/TRBV6-3	NA	TRBD1	TRBJ1-4	CASSPRSGTDREKLFF	TGTGCCAGCAGCCCTAGATCAGGGACAGACCGCGAAAAACTGTTTTTT
TRBV5-1	NA	TRBD1	TRBJ2-7	CASRDTRTGGYEQYF	TGCGCCAGCAGGGACACAAGGACAGGCGGCTACGAGCAGTACTTC
TRBV3-1/TRBV3-2	NA	NA	TRBJ1-1	CASSHTRKICSLKAFF	TGTGCCAGCAGCCATACGAGGAAGATATGCTCCTTGAAAGCTTTCTTT